This T cell receptor (beta chain) stems from a study of preoperative IRX-2 immunotherapy in early breast cancer (dated by TCRdb to the late 2010s). Library generation was performed with the immunoSEQ multiplex PCR assay. TCRdb stores this immuneACCESS table with in-frame sequences only. Part of the clones is absent; in the studies checked, under half of the shortfall reflects unresolved V genes, and no reason is known for the rest. This sample is represented by 35,000 to 45,000 clones; roughly 82% of them were singletons. The ten largest clones take up about 1.5% of the sample. For this clone: The clone's antigen remains unknown. Base qualities are not at hand, and no much larger clone is one base apart.

The sample's treatment or condition label, in plain terms: preoperative locoregional IRX-2 cytokine immunotherapy. The samples were obtained from a phase Ib study in which preoperative, locoregional IRX-2 cytokine immunotherapy intended to prime immune responses was tested. The donors were early-stage breast cancer patients who were given IRX-2 prior to surgery. The source is a human donor with breast cancer. This sample comprised lymph node tissue, obtained after IRX-2 immunotherapy.

The DNA is as follows: TGTGCCAGTAGTATGGGGGGATTGGGGGAGACCCAGTACTTC. This yields the protein CASSMGGLGETQYF. The sequence joins TRBV19 to TRBJ2-5; tentative D gene TRBD2, with 6 bases matching. Via the germline V gene (reference sequence), CDR1 is LNHDA and CDR2 SQIVND. From the cysteine through the phenylalanine, the CDR3 covers 14 amino acids. This entry keeps only the CDR3 DNA: 42 bases, framed from base 1. Cut back by 3 bases and 5 bases, the V and J ends lie 13 bases apart. This CDR3, with the reference TRBV19 and TRBJ2-5 proteins standing in past its ends, gives the full variable domain DGGITQSPKYLFRKEGQNVTLSCEQNLNHDAMYWYRQDPGQGLRLIYYSQIVNDFQKGDIAEGYSVSREKKESFPLTVTSAQKNPTAFYLCASSMGGLGETQYFGPGTRLLVL.